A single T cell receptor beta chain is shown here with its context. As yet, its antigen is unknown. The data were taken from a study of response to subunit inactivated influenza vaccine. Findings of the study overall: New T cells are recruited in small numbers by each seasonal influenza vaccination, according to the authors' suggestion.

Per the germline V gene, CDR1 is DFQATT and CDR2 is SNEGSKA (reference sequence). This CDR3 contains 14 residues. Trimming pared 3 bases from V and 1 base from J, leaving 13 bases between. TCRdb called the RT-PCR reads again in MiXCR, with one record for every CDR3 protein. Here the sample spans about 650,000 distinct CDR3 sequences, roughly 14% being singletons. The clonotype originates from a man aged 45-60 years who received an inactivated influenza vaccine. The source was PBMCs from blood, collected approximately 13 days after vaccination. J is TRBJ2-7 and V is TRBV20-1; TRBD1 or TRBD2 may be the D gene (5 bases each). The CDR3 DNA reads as TGCAGTGCTAGTTTCGGGACCGCTTCCTACGAGCAGTACTTC. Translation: CSASFGTASYEQYF.